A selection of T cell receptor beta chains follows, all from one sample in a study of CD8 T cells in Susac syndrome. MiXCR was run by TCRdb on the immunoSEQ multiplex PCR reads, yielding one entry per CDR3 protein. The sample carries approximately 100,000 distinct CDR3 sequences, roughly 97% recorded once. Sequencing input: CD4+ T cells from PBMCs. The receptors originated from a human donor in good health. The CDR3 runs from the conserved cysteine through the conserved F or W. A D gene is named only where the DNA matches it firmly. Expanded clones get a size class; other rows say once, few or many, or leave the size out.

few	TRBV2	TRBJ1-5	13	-	CASSLDSNQPQHF	TGTGCCAGCAGTTTGGACAGTAATCAGCCCCAGCATTTT
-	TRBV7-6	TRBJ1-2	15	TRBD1	CASSTPGQGAFGYTF	TGTGCCAGCAGCACCCCGGGACAGGGGGCGTTTGGCTACACCTTC
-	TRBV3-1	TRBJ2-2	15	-	CASNPRGRGTGELFF	TGTGCCAGCAACCCAAGGGGCCGGGGCACCGGGGAGCTGTTTTTT
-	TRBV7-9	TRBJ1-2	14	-	CASSPTDTWTGYTF	TGTGCCAGCAGCCCGACGGACACGTGGACTGGCTACACCTTC
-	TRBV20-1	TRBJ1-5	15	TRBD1	CSAGQDYYSNQPQHF	TGCAGTGCTGGACAGGACTACTATAGCAATCAGCCCCAGCATTTT
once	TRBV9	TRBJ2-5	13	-	CASSVGMVETQYF	TGTGCCAGCAGCGTAGGGATGGTGGAGACCCAGTACTTC
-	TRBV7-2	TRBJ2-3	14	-	CASSLRQGTDTQYF	TGTGCCAGCAGCCTCAGACAGGGCACAGATACGCAGTATTTT
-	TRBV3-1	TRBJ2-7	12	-	CASSRQTYEQYF	TGTGCCAGCAGCCGGCAGACCTACGAGCAGTACTTC
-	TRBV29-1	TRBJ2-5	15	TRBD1	CSVERQGVSQETQYF	TGCAGCGTTGAGAGACAGGGGGTGAGCCAAGAGACCCAGTACTTC
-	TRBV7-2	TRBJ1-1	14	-	CASSQWTANTEAFF	TGTGCCAGCAGCCAATGGACAGCTAACACTGAAGCTTTCTTT
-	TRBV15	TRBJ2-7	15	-	CATSRAHRNSYEQYF	TGTGCCACCAGCAGAGCTCACAGGAACTCCTACGAGCAGTACTTC
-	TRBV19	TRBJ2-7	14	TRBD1	CASSRRTGVGEQYF	TGTGCCAGTAGTAGAAGGACAGGGGTAGGCGAGCAGTACTTC
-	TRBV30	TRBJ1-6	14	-	CAWSMDGNRSPLHF	TGTGCCTGGAGTATGGACGGGAACCGGTCACCCCTCCACTTT
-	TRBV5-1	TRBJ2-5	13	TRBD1	CASSSDRSTTQYF	TGCGCCAGCAGCTCGGACAGGTCGACGACCCAGTACTTC